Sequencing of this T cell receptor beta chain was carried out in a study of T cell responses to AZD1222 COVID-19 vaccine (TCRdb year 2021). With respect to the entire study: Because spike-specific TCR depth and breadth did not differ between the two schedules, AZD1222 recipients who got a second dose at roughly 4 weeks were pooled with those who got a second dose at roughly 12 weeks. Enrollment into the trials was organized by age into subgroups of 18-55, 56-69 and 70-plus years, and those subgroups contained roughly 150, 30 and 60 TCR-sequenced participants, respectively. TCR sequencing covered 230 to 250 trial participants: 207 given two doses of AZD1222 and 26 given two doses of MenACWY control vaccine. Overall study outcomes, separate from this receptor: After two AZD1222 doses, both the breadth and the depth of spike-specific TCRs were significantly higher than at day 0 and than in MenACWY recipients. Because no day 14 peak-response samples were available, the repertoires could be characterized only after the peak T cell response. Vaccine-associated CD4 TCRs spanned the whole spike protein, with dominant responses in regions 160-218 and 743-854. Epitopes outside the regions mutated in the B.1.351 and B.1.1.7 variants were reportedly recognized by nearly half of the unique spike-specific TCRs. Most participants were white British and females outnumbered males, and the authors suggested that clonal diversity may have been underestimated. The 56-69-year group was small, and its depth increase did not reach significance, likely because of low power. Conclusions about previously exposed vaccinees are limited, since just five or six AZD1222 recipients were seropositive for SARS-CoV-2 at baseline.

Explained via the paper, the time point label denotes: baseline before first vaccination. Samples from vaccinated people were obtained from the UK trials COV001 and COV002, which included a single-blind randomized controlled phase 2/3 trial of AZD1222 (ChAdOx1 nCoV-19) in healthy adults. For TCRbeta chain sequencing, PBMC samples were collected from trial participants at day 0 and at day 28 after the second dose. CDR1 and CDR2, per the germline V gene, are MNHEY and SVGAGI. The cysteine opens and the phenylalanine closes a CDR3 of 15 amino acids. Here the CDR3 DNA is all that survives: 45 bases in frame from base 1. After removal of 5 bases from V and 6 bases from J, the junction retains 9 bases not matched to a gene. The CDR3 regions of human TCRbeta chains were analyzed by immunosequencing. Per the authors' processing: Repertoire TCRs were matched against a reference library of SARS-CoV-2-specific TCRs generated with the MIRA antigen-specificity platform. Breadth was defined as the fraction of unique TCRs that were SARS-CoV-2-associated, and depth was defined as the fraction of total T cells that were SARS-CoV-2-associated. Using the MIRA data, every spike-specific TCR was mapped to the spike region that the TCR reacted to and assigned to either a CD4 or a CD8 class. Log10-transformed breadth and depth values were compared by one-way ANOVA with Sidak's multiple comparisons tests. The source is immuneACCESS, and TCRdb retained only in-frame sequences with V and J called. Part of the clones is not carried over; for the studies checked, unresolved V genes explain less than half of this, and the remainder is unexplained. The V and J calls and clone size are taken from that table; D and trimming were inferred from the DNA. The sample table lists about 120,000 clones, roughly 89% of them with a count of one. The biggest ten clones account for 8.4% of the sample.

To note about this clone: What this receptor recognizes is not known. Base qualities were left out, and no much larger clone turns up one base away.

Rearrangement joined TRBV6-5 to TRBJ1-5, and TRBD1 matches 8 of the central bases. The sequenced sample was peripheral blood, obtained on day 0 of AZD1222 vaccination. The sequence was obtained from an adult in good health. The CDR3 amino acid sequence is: CASSTLDRASQPQHF. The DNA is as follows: TGTGCCAGCAGTACCCTGGACAGGGCATCTCAGCCCCAGCATTTT.